This entry lists 19 T cell receptor beta chains sequenced from one sample in a study of cytomegalovirus exposure and HLA in healthy donors (dated by TCRdb to the late 2010s). The protocol used for the library was the immunoSEQ multiplex PCR assay. A mixture of 60 forward primers for TCR Vbeta segments and 13 reverse primers for TCR Jbeta segments was used in the multiplex PCR. TCRdb stores this immuneACCESS table with in-frame sequences only. Part of the clones is absent; in the studies checked, under half of the shortfall reflects unresolved V genes, and no reason is known for the rest. The sample table contains 210,000 or so clones; only one count was recorded for over 60% of them. The leading ten clones occupy 0.63% of the sample. What was sequenced was PBMCs. These receptors all stem from a man aged 18-30 years in good health and CMV-seronegative.

Written as DNA, the CDR3 is TGTGCCAGCAGCTCCCCGCCGACAGGGGACTATGGCTACACCTTC. The encoded protein is CASSSPPTGDYGYTF. V usage is TRBV7-3 and J usage is TRBJ1-2; 8 nucleotides align to TRBD1. This CDR3 comprises 15 residues. In germline, CDR1 is SGHTA, CDR2 FQGTGA. The junction had 7 bases not matched to a gene; V was cut back by 4 bases and J by 3 bases.

The genes are TRBV27 and TRBJ2-7; no clear D. V lost 3 bases and J 4 bases, leaving 16 bases between the germline ends. This CDR3 is built from 15 residues. Germline-derived CDR1 and CDR2 are MNHEY and SMNVEV (reference sequence). The CDR3 DNA sequence: TGTGCCAGCAGTTTCGCGGCACCGGTGTCTTACGAGCAGTACTTC. Its translation: CASSFAAPVSYEQYF.

The genes are TRBV6-5 and TRBJ2-1, with 8 bases aligning to TRBD1. The CDR3 contains 15 residues. J gave up 2 bases and V 5 bases, and 5 bases lay outside the gene matches. Per germline, CDR1 MNHEY and CDR2 SVGAGI. CDR3 sequence reads: CASSAGTGTYNEQFF. Written as DNA, the CDR3 is TGTGCCAGCAGTGCTGGGACAGGTACCTACAATGAGCAGTTCTTC.

The chain carries TRBV9 and TRBJ2-7; 7 positions match TRBD1. CDR3 size: 16 residues. Germline-derived CDR1 and CDR2 are SGDLS and YYNGEE. Unmatched junction bases numbered 6, after V lost 0 bases and J lost 0 bases. CDR3 region: CASSVAPGQSSYEQYF. CDR3 bases: TGTGCCAGCAGCGTAGCCCCGGGACAGAGCTCCTACGAGCAGTACTTC.

J is TRBJ2-5 and V is TRBV28; 7 bases line up with TRBD1. This CDR3 contains 14 residues. Germline V CDR1 and CDR2: MDHEN, SYDVKM. Trimming took 1 base from V and 11 from J; bases not matched to a gene: 10. The CDR3 DNA is TGTGCCAGCAGTTTATTCACAACAGGGGTAGAGCAGTACTTC. As protein: CASSLFTTGVEQYF.

This chain joins TRBV5-4 and TRBJ2-1; 8 bases fit TRBD2. The CDR3 loop spans 15 amino acids. The V gene's germline CDR1 is SGHNT and CDR2 YYREEE (reference sequence). Trimming removed 4 bases from V and 2 bases from J; junction bases left unmatched: 5. The CDR3 protein is CASSQSGSTYNEQFF. DNA for the CDR3: TGTGCCAGCAGCCAAAGCGGGAGCACCTACAATGAGCAGTTCTTC.

V usage is TRBV27 and J usage is TRBJ1-2; 9 bases map to TRBD1. CDR1 and CDR2 (germline): MNHEY, SMNVEV (reference sequence). The CDR3 spans 15 residues. Germline trimming cut 10 bases from V and 4 bases from J; bases unmatched to any gene: 13. The CDR3 DNA reads as TGTGCCACCTTAAATAGACAGGGGGGGACCTATGGCTACACCTTC. It encodes CATLNRQGGTYGYTF.

The chain links TRBV5-1 to TRBJ2-2; 7 bases are a match to TRBD1. Germline CDR1 is SGHRS and CDR2 is YFSETQ. Trimming cost V 7 bases and J 4 bases; bases outside gene matches: 10. This CDR3 contains 15 residues. The chain's CDR3 is CASGYDRVLTGELFF. For the CDR3, the DNA is TGCGCCAGCGGTTACGACAGGGTTCTCACCGGGGAGCTGTTTTTT.

The CDR3 protein is CASSLQGNNEQFF. The CDR3 DNA sequence: TGCGCCAGCAGCTTGCAGGGTAACAATGAGCAGTTCTTC. The J gene is TRBJ2-1, the V gene TRBV5-1; possibly TRBD1 for D (5 bases). Trimming took 1 base from V and 5 from J, leaving 7 bases between them. This CDR3 is built from 13 residues. Per germline, CDR1 SGHRS and CDR2 YFSETQ.

The CDR3 reads CAISQGGRTNYEQYF. The CDR3 DNA is TGTGCCATTTCCCAAGGGGGCCGGACAAACTACGAGCAGTACTTC. The chain employs TRBV10-3 and TRBJ2-7; the match to TRBD1 covers 7 bases. This CDR3 has 15 amino acids. The germline V gene has CDR1 ENHRY and CDR2 SYGVKD. After removal of 9 bases from V and 3 bases from J, the junction contained 14 bases not matched to a gene.

V and J are TRBV27 and TRBJ2-7, with D perhaps TRBD2 (6 bases). Trimming stripped 3 bases from V and 5 bases from J, with 8 bases between. CDR1 is MNHEY and CDR2 is SMNVEV in the germline V gene (reference sequence). The CDR3 is made up of 12 amino acids. Here the CDR3 DNA reads TGTGCCAGCAGTTTTTGGGGGGACGAGCAGTACTTC. It yields the protein CASSFWGDEQYF.

J is TRBJ2-7 and V is TRBV6-1; 7 nucleotides agree with TRBD2. Germline assignment: CDR1 MNHNS and CDR2 SASEGT. CDR3 length equals 18 residues. After removal of 1 base from V and 2 bases from J, the junction contained 14 bases not matched to a gene. CDR3 DNA sequence: TGTGCCAGCAGTGAAGGGTCTAGCGGTTCACCCAAACCCTACGAGCAGTACTTC. Translated, it gives CASSEGSSGSPKPYEQYF.

The rearrangement links TRBV7-9 to TRBJ2-3; TRBD2 is a possible D gene (5 bases). V was clipped by 5 bases and J by 1 base, with 22 bases between them. Germline CDR1 SEHNR, CDR2 FQNEAQ (reference sequence). The CDR3 is made up of 18 amino acids. CDR3 DNA: TGTGCCAGCAGCCAGCCAGGTTCGGGGTCCGGGGGCACAGATACGCAGTATTTT. Its protein is CASSQPGSGSGGTDTQYF.

This clone was seen a few times. The CDR3 sequence: CASSLTGTGGSDTQYF. In DNA form, the CDR3 reads TGTGCCAGCAGCTTAACTGGGACAGGGGGTTCAGATACGCAGTATTTT. The V gene is TRBV7-6, the J gene TRBJ2-3; 11 nucleotides line up with TRBD1. With V trimmed by 2 bases and J by 4 bases, 5 bases remained unmatched. The germline V gene has CDR1 SGHVS and CDR2 FNYEAQ. The CDR3 consists of 16 residues.

The chain has TRBV6-5 and TRBJ2-1; 7 bases agree with TRBD1. The germline CDR1 and CDR2 sequences are MNHEY and SVGAGI. The J segment lost 5 bases and the V segment lost 0 bases, leaving 4 bases of the junction unmatched. CDR3 size: 15 residues. CDR3 nucleotide sequence: TGTGCCAGCAGTTACTCGGGACAGTTTAACAATGAGCAGTTCTTC. Translation: CASSYSGQFNNEQFF.

The rearrangement uses TRBV6-1 and TRBJ2-7, with 9 bases that match TRBD1. The germline gives CDR1 MNHNS, CDR2 SASEGT. This CDR3 spans 14 amino acids. Losses at the gene ends were 7 bases for V and 5 bases for J; bases not matched to a gene: 9. CDR3 nucleotides: TGTGCCAGCAACCTACAGGGGGCTGGTGACGAGCAGTACTTC. Translating it yields CASNLQGAGDEQYF.

The CDR3: CASSFGLAYEQYF. CDR3 sequence (DNA): TGTGCCAGCAGCTTCGGACTCGCCTACGAGCAGTACTTC. The rearrangement links TRBV11-2 to TRBJ2-7, with D tentatively TRBD2 (5 bases). Trimming cost V 3 bases and J 2 bases, with 8 bases left between them. The CDR3 runs 13 residues. Germline V lookup: CDR1 SGHAT, CDR2 FQNNGV.

The chain employs TRBV18 and TRBJ2-1; 7 bases line up with TRBD1. The CDR3 runs to 15 residues. Looked up from germline, CDR1 is KGHSH and CDR2 is LQKENI. Trimming at V came to 6 bases and at J to 7 bases, leaving 12 bases not matched to a gene. The CDR3 loop reads CASSRSGLDRNEQFF. The CDR3 nucleotides read TGTGCCAGCTCCCGGTCCGGACTGGACAGGAATGAGCAGTTCTTC. Variable domain in full (rest from reference TRBV18 and TRBJ2-1): NAGVMQNPRHLVRRRGQEARLRCSPMKGHSHVYWYRQLPEEGLKFMVYLQKENIIDESGMPKERFSAEFPKEGPSILRIQQVVRGDSAAYFCASSRSGLDRNEQFFGPGTRLTVL.

The chain uses TRBV10-3 and TRBJ2-1; 10 nucleotides match TRBD2. Germline V CDR1 and CDR2: ENHRY, SYGVKD. The CDR3 length is 11 residues. V dropped 9 bases and J dropped 10; count of bases not matched to a gene: 3. CDR3 DNA: TGTGCCATGGATAGCGGGGGGGAGCAGTTCTTC. This encodes CAMDSGGEQFF.